These 29 T cell receptor beta chains were sequenced from one sample in a study of shared clonotypes between healthy human individuals. Profiled with immunoSEQ multiplex PCR; TCRdb holds only in-frame clones, not every one. The profile shows 2 million to 2.5 million clones, more than 85% of them singletons. Sequenced input: naive CD4+ T cells from PBMCs. The subset here: CD45RA+ positively selected. The source is a man younger than 30 in good health. Some clones in this sample may be carry-over from other donors' samples.

This chain connects TRBV5-5 to TRBJ2-7; TRBD1 or TRBD2 may be the D gene (5 bases each). The CDR3 consists of 16 residues. The germline V gene encodes CDR1 SGHKS and CDR2 YYEKEE (reference sequence). V shed 3 bases and J shed 0 bases, with 16 bases lying between them. Here the CDR3 reads CASSSSGADRSYEQYF. The CDR3 bases are TGTGCCAGCAGCTCCTCCGGGGCGGACCGCTCCTACGAGCAGTACTTC.

The chain joins TRBV7-9 to TRBJ2-1; TRBD2 agrees at 11 bases. Germline-derived CDR1 and CDR2 are SEHNR and FQNEAQ (reference sequence). This CDR3 is 16 amino acids long. Germline trimming cut 7 bases from V and 6 bases from J; bases unmatched to any gene: 11. The CDR3 nucleotides are TGTGCCAGCACTTCTAGCGGGAGGCCCCCGGGCAATGAGCAGTTCTTC. This sequence encodes CASTSSGRPPGNEQFF. Full variable domain (rest looked up from reference TRBV7-9 and TRBJ2-1): DTGVSQNPRHKITKRGQNVTFRCDPISEHNRLYWYRQTLGQGPEFLTYFQNEAQLEKSRLLSDRFSAERPKGSFSTLEIQRTEQGDSAMYLCASTSSGRPPGNEQFFGPGTRLTVL.

This clone was recorded once. V is TRBV19 and J is TRBJ1-4; D is unclear. V was shortened by 6 bases and J by 4 bases, with 18 bases between the two germline ends. The CDR3 length is 16 residues. Germline V gives CDR1 LNHDA, CDR2 SQIVND (reference sequence). CDR3 region: CASSLWSQTINEKLFF. The CDR3, as DNA: TGTGCCAGTAGCCTTTGGTCTCAGACTATTAATGAAAAACTGTTTTTT.

This rearrangement joins TRBV7-9 to TRBJ2-7, with D perhaps TRBD2 (6 bases). V gave up 7 bases and J gave up 3 bases, with 19 bases separating them. The CDR3 contains 15 residues. The germline V gene encodes CDR1 SEHNR and CDR2 FQNEAQ (reference sequence). The CDR3 sequence: CASTSRRDLYYEQYF. The CDR3 DNA reads as TGTGCCAGCACCTCGAGGAGGGACTTGTACTACGAGCAGTACTTC.

CDR3 coding DNA: TGTGCCAGCAGTCCCGGGAGCAACAATGAGCAGTTCTTC. As protein: CASSPGSNNEQFF. The chain uses TRBV6-4 and TRBJ2-1, with a tentative D call TRBD2 (6 bases). The CDR3 consists of 13 residues. Trimming shortened V by 5 bases and J by 5 bases, and 10 bases separated the two germline ends. Germline V lookup: CDR1 MRHNA, CDR2 SNTAGT.

This clone was detected only a few times. The rearrangement links TRBV7-8 to TRBJ2-5, with D unclear. The length of the CDR3 is 12 residues. V gave up 0 bases and J gave up 3 bases, with 2 bases separating them. Germline lookup yields CDR1 SGHVS and CDR2 FQNEAQ. CDR3: CASSLAEETQYF. CDR3 bases: TGTGCCAGCAGCTTAGCGGAAGAGACCCAGTACTTC.

The chain recombines TRBV5-4 with TRBJ2-7; 13 positions match TRBD2. CDR3 length: 15 amino acids. V dropped 4 bases and J dropped 7; count of bases not matched to a gene: 8. CDR1 and CDR2 from the germline V gene are SGHNT and YYREEE (reference sequence). CDR3 bases: TGTGCCAGCAGCGCAAGGACTAGCGGGAGCGGAGAGCAGTACTTC. It is translated as CASSARTSGSGEQYF.

Notes on this clone: At one end the junction does not follow the germline gene, possibly because of a read error. Other DNA sequences in this sample translate to the same CDR3. V is TRBV7-6 and J is TRBJ1-2; 9 nucleotides line up with TRBD1. CDR1 SGHVS and CDR2 FNYEAQ come from the germline V gene. The CDR3 sequence is 14 residues long. The CDR3 DNA sequence: TGTGCCAGCAGCCCCGGACAGGGGCCTTATGGTTACACCTTC. Translating it yields CASSPGQGPYGYTF.

This clone was found a few times. This chain links TRBV7-9 with TRBJ1-2; D gene uncertain. Deletions cut 4 bases from V and 2 bases from J, with 5 bases between. This CDR3 contains 12 residues. In germline, CDR1 is SEHNR, CDR2 FQNEAQ (reference sequence). DNA of the CDR3: TGTGCCAGCAGCTCAACCAACTATGGCTACACCTTC. The encoded protein is CASSSTNYGYTF.

As for this clone: This specimen includes other DNA sequences encoding the same CDR3. CDR3 nucleotides: TGTGCCAGCTCACCGGGACTAGCGGAGACCCAGTACTTC. Its protein product is CASSPGLAETQYF. J is TRBJ2-5 and V is TRBV18, with 10 bases fitting TRBD2. Germline V gene lookup returns CDR1 KGHSH and CDR2 LQKENI. J was trimmed by 5 bases and V by 3 bases; bases with no gene match: 0. CDR3 size: 13 residues.

The chain couples TRBV30 to TRBJ1-5; the D is unclear. CDR3 length: 13 amino acids. Trimming took off 0 bases at V and 7 bases at J, with 10 bases between the two ends. Looked up from germline, CDR1 is GTSNPN and CDR2 is SVGIG (reference sequence). DNA for the CDR3: TGTGCCTGGAGTGTAATTCAAGGGCAGCCCCAGCATTTT. Translating it yields CAWSVIQGQPQHF.

The chain couples TRBV4-1 to TRBJ1-1, with D hard to call. Germline CDR1 is MGHRA and CDR2 is YSYEKL. V lost 3 bases and J 1 base, leaving 3 bases between the germline ends. The CDR3 is made up of 12 amino acids. The CDR3 region has the DNA TGCGCCAGCAGCCACGAGAACACTGAAGCTTTCTTT. Translation: CASSHENTEAFF.

The V gene is TRBV18, the J gene TRBJ2-2; TRBD1 is a possible D gene (6 bases). With 3 bases removed from V and 0 bases from J, the gap between germline ends came to 14 bases. From germline, CDR1 is KGHSH and CDR2 LQKENI. This CDR3 is 17 amino acids long. Here the CDR3 reads CASSPNTRGSNTGELFF. CDR3 coding DNA: TGTGCCAGCTCACCCAATACCAGGGGATCGAACACCGGGGAGCTGTTTTTT.

The V gene is TRBV5-1, the J gene TRBJ2-2, with D perhaps matching TRBD1 (5 bases). CDR3 size: 13 residues. Germline V lookup: CDR1 SGHRS, CDR2 YFSETQ. The V end was cut by 3 bases, the J end by 5 bases, with 8 bases between. The CDR3 sequence is CASSYQGTGELFF. The DNA of the CDR3 is TGCGCCAGCAGCTATCAGGGTACCGGGGAGCTGTTTTTT. The full variable domain, in which reference TRBV5-1 and TRBJ2-2 provide the parts outside the CDR3, is KAGVTQTPRYLIKTRGQQVTLSCSPISGHRSVSWYQQTPGQGLQFLFEYFSETQRNKGNFPGRFSGRQFSNSRSEMNVSTLELGDSALYLCASSYQGTGELFFGEGSRLTVL.

The rearrangement uses TRBV9 and TRBJ2-1, with D perhaps TRBD1 or TRBD2 (5 bases each). V was pared by 0 bases and J by 2 bases, with 12 bases between. CDR1 SGDLS and CDR2 YYNGEE come from the germline V gene. CDR3 length: 16 amino acids. CDR3 in DNA: TGTGCCAGCAGCGTAGCGTCAGGGAGTACCTACAATGAGCAGTTCTTC. Translating it yields CASSVASGSTYNEQFF.

A remark on this clone: The sample carries other DNA sequences with the same CDR3. The chain joins TRBV9 to TRBJ2-3; 9 nucleotides align to TRBD2. The CDR3 spans 17 residues. Germline trimming cut 0 bases from V and 2 bases from J; bases unmatched to any gene: 7. Germline V gene data show CDR1 as SGDLS and CDR2 as YYNGEE. CDR3 residues: CASSVGLAGSSTDTQYF. The CDR3 DNA is TGTGCCAGCAGCGTAGGGCTAGCGGGATCCTCCACAGATACGCAGTATTTT.

V is TRBV5-6 and J is TRBJ2-2, with D possibly matching TRBD1 (5 bases). V gave up 4 bases and J gave up 5 bases, with 15 bases separating them. This CDR3 has 15 residues. Germline V CDR1 and CDR2: SGHDT, YYEEEE. CDR3 in amino acids: CASSRKGSRTGELFF. The CDR3, as DNA: TGTGCCAGCAGCAGAAAGGGGTCGCGGACCGGGGAGCTGTTTTTT.

This clone was seen a single time. The chain joins TRBV7-3 to TRBJ1-1; the D gene is possibly TRBD1 (6 bases). The V end was cut by 7 bases, the J end by 3 bases, with 15 bases between. The CDR3 loop spans 14 amino acids. Germline V gene data show CDR1 as SGHTA and CDR2 as FQGTGA. CDR3 DNA: TGTGCCAGCAAGGGGGAGGTGGGATACACTGAAGCTTTCTTT. Its protein is CASKGEVGYTEAFF.

About this clone: The same CDR3 can be traced to other DNA sequences in this sample. The gene calls are TRBV11-2 and TRBJ2-6, with D hard to call. The CDR3 is 14 amino acids. The germline CDR1 and CDR2 sequences are SGHAT and FQNNGV. With 5 bases removed from V and 0 bases from J, the gap between germline ends came to 5 bases. The CDR3 DNA is TGTGCCAGCAGCCCAATCTCTGGGGCCAACGTCCTGACTTTC. Translation gives CASSPISGANVLTF.

The chain couples TRBV5-5 to TRBJ2-7; a possible D gene is TRBD1 (6 bases). Between the trimmed V and J ends, which lost 3 bases and 0 bases, there was a span of 10 bases. This CDR3 contains 14 residues. CDR1 and CDR2 from the germline V gene are SGHKS and YYEKEE (reference sequence). CDR3 DNA sequence: TGTGCCAGCAGCTCGCAGGGGTCCTCCTACGAGCAGTACTTC. It codes for CASSSQGSSYEQYF.

This clone was found once. The chain combines TRBV10-3 with TRBJ2-1, with 9 bases aligning to TRBD1. J was trimmed by 8 bases and V by 7 bases; bases with no gene match: 6. The CDR3 consists of 13 residues. The V gene's germline CDR1 is ENHRY and CDR2 SYGVKD. The CDR3 here is CAITQDRGDEQFF. In DNA form, the CDR3 reads TGTGCCATCACCCAGGACAGGGGAGATGAGCAGTTCTTC.

The chain links TRBV29-1 to TRBJ2-2; a weak D match, TRBD1 (5 bases). Germline CDR1 SQVTM, CDR2 ANQGSEA. With 1 base removed from V and 5 bases from J, the gap between germline ends came to 20 bases. The CDR3 runs 17 residues. CDR3 in amino acids: CSVEANRGIGRTGELFF. In DNA form, the CDR3 reads TGCAGCGTTGAAGCGAATAGGGGTATAGGTCGGACCGGGGAGCTGTTTTTT.

V usage is TRBV28 and J usage is TRBJ2-4, with 9 bases lining up with TRBD1. Germline V gene lookup returns CDR1 MDHEN and CDR2 SYDVKM. Trimming removed 5 bases from V and 11 bases from J; junction bases left unmatched: 19. The CDR3 covers 17 residues. CDR3 DNA: TGTGCCAGCAGTCGACGTCCGGGACAGGGCCCGTTAGGGGTTCAGTACTTC. It is translated as CASSRRPGQGPLGVQYF.

The chain links TRBV4-1 to TRBJ2-6; D remains unclear. Germline lookup yields CDR1 MGHRA and CDR2 YSYEKL. V gave up 0 bases and J gave up 5 bases, with 8 bases separating them. CDR3 length equals 15 residues. The CDR3 loop is CASSQEHRRANVLTF. The DNA of the CDR3 is TGCGCCAGCAGCCAAGAACATCGGAGGGCCAACGTCCTGACTTTC.

The V call is TRBV6-6, the J call TRBJ1-2, with D perhaps TRBD1 (6 bases). The CDR3 has 16 residues. V lost 0 bases and J lost 2, with 13 bases in between. Per the germline V gene, CDR1 is MNHNY and CDR2 is SVGAGI (reference sequence). The CDR3 loop is CASSYSEGGPNYGYTF. CDR3 DNA: TGTGCCAGCAGTTACTCAGAGGGGGGCCCCAACTATGGCTACACCTTC.

The chain couples TRBV6-1 to TRBJ2-3; 8 positions match TRBD1. This CDR3 region has 14 residues. V trimming: 6 bases; J trimming: 3 bases; junction bases outside the gene matches: 5. Germline CDR1 is MNHNS and CDR2 is SASEGT. DNA of the CDR3: TGTGCCAGCAGGCGGACAGGGTTAACAGATACGCAGTATTTT. It is translated as CASRRTGLTDTQYF.

The chain links TRBV2 to TRBJ2-3; D not certain. This CDR3 region has 15 residues. With 4 bases removed from V and 0 bases from J, the gap between germline ends came to 11 bases. Germline lookup yields CDR1 SNHLY and CDR2 FYNNEI. Written as DNA, the CDR3 is TGTGCCAGCAGTGTAGCTGGAGTGAGCACAGATACGCAGTATTTT. Its translation: CASSVAGVSTDTQYF.

The chain is built from TRBV7-9 and TRBJ1-1; D unresolved. V was shortened by 2 bases and J by 1 base, with 8 bases between the two germline ends. Germline V lookup: CDR1 SEHNR, CDR2 FQNEAQ (reference sequence). The CDR3 length is 14 residues. The CDR3 nucleotides are TGTGCCAGCAGCTTATTTGGCGAGAACACTGAAGCTTTCTTT. Residues: CASSLFGENTEAFF.

This clone was recorded once. The chain has TRBV28 and TRBJ1-5; 7 bases match TRBD1. The CDR3 covers 16 residues. Germline loops: CDR1 MDHEN, CDR2 SYDVKM. J gave up 9 bases and V 1 base, and 12 bases lay outside the gene matches. This CDR3 reads CASSLYLGQEQRPQHF. The DNA of the CDR3 is TGTGCCAGCAGTTTATACCTCGGACAGGAACAAAGGCCCCAGCATTTT.